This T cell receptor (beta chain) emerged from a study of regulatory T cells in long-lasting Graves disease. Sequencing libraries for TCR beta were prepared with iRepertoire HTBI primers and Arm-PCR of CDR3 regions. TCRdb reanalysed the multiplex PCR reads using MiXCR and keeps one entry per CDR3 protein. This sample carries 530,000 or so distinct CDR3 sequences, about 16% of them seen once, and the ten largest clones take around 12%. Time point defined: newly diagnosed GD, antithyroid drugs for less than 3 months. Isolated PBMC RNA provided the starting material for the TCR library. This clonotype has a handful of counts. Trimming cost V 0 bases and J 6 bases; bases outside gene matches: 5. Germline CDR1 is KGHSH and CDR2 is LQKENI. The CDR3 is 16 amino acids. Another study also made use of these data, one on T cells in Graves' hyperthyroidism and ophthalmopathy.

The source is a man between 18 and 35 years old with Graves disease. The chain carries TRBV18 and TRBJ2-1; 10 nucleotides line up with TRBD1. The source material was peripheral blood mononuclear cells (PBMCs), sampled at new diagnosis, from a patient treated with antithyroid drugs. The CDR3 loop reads CASSPPGQGLGNEQFF. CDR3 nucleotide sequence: TGTGCCAGCTCACCACCGGGACAGGGGCTGGGCAATGAGCAGTTCTTC.